Listed here are 14 T cell receptor beta chains from one sample, sequenced in a study of OX40 agonist ivuxolimab in advanced cancers. The table came from immunoSEQ multiplex PCR; TCRdb's copy has only in-frame clones and leaves some out. The sample carries 65,000 or so clones, approximately 92% recorded once. This material consisted of CD4+ or CD8+ T cells sorted from blood, taken in a trial of the OX40 agonist ivuxolimab. These receptor sequences come from an adult with an advanced solid tumor such as melanoma, head and neck, liver or kidney cancer.

CDR3 residues: CSVELAGTYEQYF. CDR3 nucleotides: TGCAGCGTCGAATTGGCGGGAACCTACGAGCAGTACTTC. The chain carries TRBV29-1 and TRBJ2-7, with D tentatively TRBD2 (6 bases). The CDR3 consists of 13 residues. Germline assignment: CDR1 SQVTM and CDR2 ANQGSEA. Trimming took 6 bases from V and 2 from J, leaving 14 bases between them.

The chain recombines TRBV6-5 with TRBJ2-1; maybe TRBD1 (5 bases). The CDR3 length is 12 residues. Germline V gene sequence: CDR1 MNHEY, CDR2 SVGAGI. Trimming removed 5 bases at V and 5 bases at J, with 7 bases between. DNA for the CDR3: TGTGCCAGCAGTCGACAGAACAATGAGCAGTTCTTC. Translation: CASSRQNNEQFF.

The sample holds a few counts of this clone. The CDR3 bases are TGTGCCAGCAGCTTAGGCGCGAACTATGGCTACACCTTC. It encodes CASSLGANYGYTF. The V gene is TRBV13, the J gene TRBJ1-2; D gene unclear. V was pared by 0 bases and J by 2 bases, with 4 bases between. CDR1 and CDR2 from the germline V gene are PRHDT and FYEKMQ (reference sequence). The CDR3 contains 13 residues.

This chain joins TRBV2 and TRBJ2-7; D not resolved. There are 15 residues in the CDR3. Trimming stripped 3 bases from V and 2 bases from J, with 14 bases between. Looked up from germline, CDR1 is SNHLY and CDR2 is FYNNEI. The CDR3 DNA reads as TGTGCCAGCAGTGACCAGGCCTTAGAGACCTACGAGCAGTACTTC. This codes for CASSDQALETYEQYF.

V is TRBV4-1 and J is TRBJ2-1, with 8 positions matching TRBD2. The CDR3 is made up of 16 amino acids. With 3 bases clipped from V and 0 bases from J, the junction kept 4 bases outside the gene matches. Germline values: CDR1 MGHRA, CDR2 YSYEKL. In DNA form, the CDR3 reads TGCGCCAGCAGCCACCAAGCGGGGGTCTCCTACAATGAGCAGTTCTTC. Translated: CASSHQAGVSYNEQFF.

V and J are TRBV5-6 and TRBJ2-3, with 11 bases that match TRBD2. Per the germline V gene, CDR1 is SGHDT and CDR2 is YYEEEE. V lost 4 bases to trimming and J lost 2 bases; unmatched junction nucleotides: 6. This CDR3 comprises 16 residues. The CDR3 coding sequence is TGTGCCAGCAGCCCGGGACTAGCGGATCTCACAGATACGCAGTATTTT. This encodes CASSPGLADLTDTQYF.

The chain couples TRBV30 to TRBJ2-7, with unresolved D. The CDR3 is 11 amino acids. Germline CDR1 and CDR2: GTSNPN and SVGIG (reference sequence). Trimming cost V 0 bases and J 7 bases, with 7 bases left between them. CDR3 in DNA: TGTGCCTGGAGTGTAAACTGGGAGCAGTACTTC. Amino acid sequence: CAWSVNWEQYF.

J is TRBJ2-1 and V is TRBV6-6, with D hard to call. There are 11 residues in the CDR3. Germline V CDR1 and CDR2: MNHNY, SVGAGI (reference sequence). V shed 1 base and J shed 10 bases, with 5 bases lying between them. The CDR3 reads CASSYFGEQFF. The CDR3 region has the DNA TGTGCCAGCAGTTACTTTGGAGAGCAGTTCTTC.

The J gene is TRBJ2-7, the V gene TRBV9; TRBD2 matches at 7 bases. V gave up 0 bases and J gave up 6 bases; unmatched junction bases: 3. Germline V gene data show CDR1 as SGDLS and CDR2 as YYNGEE. This CDR3 region has 13 residues. CDR3 in amino acids: CASSVGTRSEQYF. In DNA form, the CDR3 reads TGTGCCAGCAGCGTAGGGACTAGAAGCGAGCAGTACTTC.

V gene TRBV19 combines with J gene TRBJ1-1; 11 bases are a match to TRBD1. This CDR3 contains 15 residues. J was trimmed by 2 bases and V by 3 bases; bases with no gene match: 2. Germline lookup yields CDR1 LNHDA and CDR2 SQIVND (reference sequence). CDR3 region: CASSIGTGGNTEAFF. The CDR3 DNA sequence: TGTGCCAGTAGTATCGGGACAGGGGGAAACACTGAAGCTTTCTTT.

In DNA form, the CDR3 reads TGTGCCAGCAGTCCCGGGACAGCCTACGAGCAGTACTTC. Its translation is CASSPGTAYEQYF. V is TRBV11-1 and J is TRBJ2-7; 7 bases align to TRBD1. CDR1 SGHAT and CDR2 FQDESV come from the germline V gene (reference sequence). The CDR3 is made up of 13 amino acids. Unmatched junction bases numbered 4, after V lost 6 bases and J lost 2 bases.

The rearrangement uses TRBV14 and TRBJ2-1, with D uncertain. CDR1 and CDR2 from the germline V gene are SGHDN and FVKESK. CDR3 length: 12 residues. V was clipped by 0 bases and J by 13 bases, with 10 bases between them. The CDR3 spells CASSQDMAVQFF. For the CDR3, the DNA is TGTGCCAGCAGCCAAGATATGGCAGTCCAGTTCTTC.

The chain recombines TRBV7-6 with TRBJ2-7; 8 bases match TRBD2. The CDR3 totals 15 residues. Germline CDR1 reads SGHVS; CDR2 reads FNYEAQ. With V trimmed by 1 base and J by 5 bases, 7 bases remained unmatched. The CDR3, as DNA: TGTGCCAGCAGCTTAGGCGGACTAGCCGTACACGAGCAGTACTTC. Translated, it gives CASSLGGLAVHEQYF.

This chain uses TRBV4-1 with TRBJ1-1; D might be TRBD1 (6 bases). The CDR3 loop spans 16 amino acids. CDR1 MGHRA and CDR2 YSYEKL come from the germline V gene. V was cut by 1 base and J by 0 bases, with 12 bases left in between. The CDR3 DNA is TGCGCCAGCAGCCAAGTGGACAGAGATATGAACACTGAAGCTTTCTTT. It encodes CASSQVDRDMNTEAFF.